These 7 T cell receptor beta chains originate from one sample sequenced in a study of blood T cell repertoires in COVID-19. Some clones are missing from TCRdb's copy, which holds only in-frame ones; the method was immunoSEQ multiplex PCR. The sample includes under 250,000 clones, about 80% of them seen just once. What was sequenced was PBMCs or T cells enriched from blood (not recorded which). These receptors all come from a woman in her thirties or forties with acute COVID-19.

This clone was observed at least ten times. This chain links TRBV2 with TRBJ1-6; the match to TRBD1 covers 7 bases. Per the germline V gene, CDR1 is SNHLY and CDR2 is FYNNEI. The CDR3 has 14 residues. Trimming cost V 6 bases and J 6 bases; bases outside gene matches: 5. DNA of the CDR3: TGTGCCAGCAGGCGGGACAGTAGTAATTCACCCCTCCACTTT. Translation: CASRRDSSNSPLHF.

V gene TRBV29-1 combines with J gene TRBJ2-3, with D maybe TRBD2 (7 bases). Germline values: CDR1 SQVTM, CDR2 ANQGSEA. The CDR3 loop spans 13 amino acids. Trimming left V 6 bases short and J 8 bases short, with 18 bases between. CDR3 DNA: TGCAGCGTCCAAGGGGGGGCCCAGGGTACGCAGTATTTT. It specifies CSVQGGAQGTQYF.

Points on this clone: An end of the junction does not agree with germline; a read error may underlie this. The gene calls are TRBV6-1 and TRBJ2-1; 8 positions match TRBD1. This CDR3 has 14 residues. In germline, CDR1 is MNHNS, CDR2 SASEGT. CDR3 in amino acids: CASGDRGSYNEQFF. For the CDR3, the DNA is TGTGCCAGCGGTGACAGGGGCTCCTACAATGAGCAGTTCTTC.

The chain recombines TRBV7-6 with TRBJ1-3; the D gene is possibly TRBD1 (5 bases). Germline assignment: CDR1 SGHVS and CDR2 FNYEAQ. The CDR3 is made up of 19 amino acids. Trimming took off 0 bases at V and 0 bases at J, with 18 bases between the two ends. CDR3 sequence: CASSLAPRVRSSSGNTIYF. In nucleotides, the CDR3 is TGTGCCAGCAGCTTAGCCCCCAGGGTGAGGTCAAGCTCTGGAAACACCATATATTTT.

The genes are TRBV5-1 and TRBJ1-2; TRBD1 might be the D (5 bases). CDR1 is SGHRS and CDR2 is YFSETQ in the germline V gene. CDR3 length: 14 residues. The V gene lost 3 bases and the J gene lost 4 bases, with 13 bases spanning the gap. CDR3 DNA: TGCGCCAGCAGCTCGCAGGGTTCTGCCTATGGCTACACCTTC. Amino acid sequence: CASSSQGSAYGYTF.

This chain links TRBV6-5 with TRBJ1-2, with 7 bases matching TRBD1. The length of the CDR3 is 13 residues. Germline V CDR1 and CDR2: MNHEY, SVGAGI. Trimming removed 6 bases from V and 7 bases from J; junction bases left unmatched: 8. This chain's CDR3 is CASRMAGDSGYTF. The CDR3 coding sequence is TGTGCCAGCAGGATGGCCGGGGACAGTGGCTACACCTTC.

The rearrangement links TRBV24-1 to TRBJ1-2; 7 nucleotides align to TRBD1. This CDR3 contains 16 residues. Looked up from germline, CDR1 is KGHDR and CDR2 is SFDVKD. The ends lost 4 bases at V and 0 bases at J; junction bases unmatched: 7. The CDR3 reads CATSDRPGQPNYGYTF. DNA for the CDR3: TGTGCCACCAGTGACCGACCGGGACAGCCTAACTATGGCTACACCTTC.